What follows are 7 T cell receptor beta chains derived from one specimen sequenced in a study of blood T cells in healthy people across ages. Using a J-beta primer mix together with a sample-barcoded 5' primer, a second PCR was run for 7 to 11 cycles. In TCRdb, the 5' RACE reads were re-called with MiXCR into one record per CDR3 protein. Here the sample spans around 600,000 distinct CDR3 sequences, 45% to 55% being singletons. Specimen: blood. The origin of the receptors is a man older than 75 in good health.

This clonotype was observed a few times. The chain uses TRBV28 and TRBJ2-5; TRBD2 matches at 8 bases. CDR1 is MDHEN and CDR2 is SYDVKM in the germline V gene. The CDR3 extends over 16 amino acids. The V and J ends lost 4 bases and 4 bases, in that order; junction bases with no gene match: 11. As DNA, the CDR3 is TGTGCCAGCAGTTCGGTCCCGGGAGGGCCGCGAGAGACCCAGTACTTC. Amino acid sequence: CASSSVPGGPRETQYF.

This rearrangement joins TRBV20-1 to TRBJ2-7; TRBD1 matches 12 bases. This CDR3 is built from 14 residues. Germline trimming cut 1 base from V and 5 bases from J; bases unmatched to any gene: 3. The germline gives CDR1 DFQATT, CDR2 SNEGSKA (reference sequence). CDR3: CSARARDRGHEQYF. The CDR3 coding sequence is TGCAGTGCTAGAGCCCGGGACAGGGGGCACGAGCAGTACTTC.

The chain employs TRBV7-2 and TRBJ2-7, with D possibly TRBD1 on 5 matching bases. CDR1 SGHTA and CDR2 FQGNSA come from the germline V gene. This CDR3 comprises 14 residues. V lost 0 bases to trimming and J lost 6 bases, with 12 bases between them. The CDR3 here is CASSLAGQGSEQYF. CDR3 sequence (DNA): TGTGCCAGCAGCTTAGCGGGGCAGGGCTCCGAGCAGTACTTC. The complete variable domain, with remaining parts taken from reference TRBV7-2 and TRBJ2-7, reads GAGVSQSPSNKVTEKGKDVELRCDPISGHTALYWYRQSLGQGLEFLIYFQGNSAPDKSGLPSDRFSAERTGGSVSTLTIQRTQQEDSAVYLCASSLAGQGSEQYFGPGTRLTVT.

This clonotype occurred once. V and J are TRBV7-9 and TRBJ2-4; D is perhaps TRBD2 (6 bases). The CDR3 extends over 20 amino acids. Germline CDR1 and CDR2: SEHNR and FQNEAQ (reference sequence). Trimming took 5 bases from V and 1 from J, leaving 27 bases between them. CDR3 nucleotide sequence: TGTGCCAGCAGCCGTACGTCAGGAGGGCCTAGGAGGGTCGCCAAAAACATTCAGTACTTC. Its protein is CASSRTSGGPRRVAKNIQYF.

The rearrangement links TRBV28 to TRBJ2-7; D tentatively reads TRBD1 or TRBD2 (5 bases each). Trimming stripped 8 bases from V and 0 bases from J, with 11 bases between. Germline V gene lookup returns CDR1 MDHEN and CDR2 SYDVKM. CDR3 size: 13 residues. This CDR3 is CASDEGSSYEQYF. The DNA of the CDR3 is TGTGCCAGCGACGAGGGGAGCTCCTACGAGCAGTACTTC.

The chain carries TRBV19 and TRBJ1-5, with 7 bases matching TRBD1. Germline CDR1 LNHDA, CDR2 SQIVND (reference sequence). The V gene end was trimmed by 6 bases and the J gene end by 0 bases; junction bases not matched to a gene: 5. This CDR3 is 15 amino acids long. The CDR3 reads CASRTGPYSNQPQHF. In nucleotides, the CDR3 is TGTGCCAGTAGGACAGGGCCTTATAGCAATCAGCCCCAGCATTTT.

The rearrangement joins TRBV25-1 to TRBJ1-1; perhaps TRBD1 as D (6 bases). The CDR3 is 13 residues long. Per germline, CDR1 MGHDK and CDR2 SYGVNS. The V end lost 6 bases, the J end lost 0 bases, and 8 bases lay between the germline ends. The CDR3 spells CASRDRLNTEAFF. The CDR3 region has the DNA TGTGCCAGCAGGGACAGATTGAACACTGAAGCTTTCTTT.